One sample yielded the 6 T cell receptor beta chains listed below, sequenced in a study of T cell changes during pregnancy in multiple sclerosis. Only in-frame clones appear in the TCRdb table, and some are missing; sequencing was by immunoSEQ multiplex PCR. The profile shows around 42,000 clones, about nine tenths of them singletons. The sample in question was CD4+ T cells from peripheral blood mononuclear cells, obtained in the second trimester of pregnancy. The receptors come from a female donor in good health, enrolled as a control in a pregnancy study.

In this sample, this clone turned up once. This chain uses TRBV28 with TRBJ2-7; possibly TRBD2 for D (7 bases). Deletions cut 2 bases from V and 4 bases from J, with 18 bases between. Per germline, CDR1 MDHEN and CDR2 SYDVKM. The CDR3 extends over 16 amino acids. DNA of the CDR3: TGTGCCAGCAGTTTAGAGGGGAGGGGGGGGCTTTACGAGCAGTACTTC. Its translation is CASSLEGRGGLYEQYF.

The chain couples TRBV6-5 to TRBJ1-6; 8 bases are shared with TRBD1. This CDR3 is built from 15 residues. Per the germline V gene, CDR1 is MNHEY and CDR2 is SVGAGI. The ends lost 0 bases at V and 13 bases at J; junction bases unmatched: 8. The CDR3 protein is CASSYSGTGISPLHF. The CDR3, as DNA: TGTGCCAGCAGTTACTCAGGGACAGGAATCTCGCCCCTCCACTTT.

The chain joins TRBV6-5 to TRBJ1-3, with D possibly being TRBD1 (5 bases). The CDR3 totals 12 residues. V was pared by 8 bases and J by 2 bases, with 7 bases between. Germline assignment: CDR1 MNHEY and CDR2 SVGAGI. CDR3 bases: TGTGCCAGCGGGGCAGCTGGAAACACCATATATTTT. It codes for CASGAAGNTIYF.

The chain employs TRBV29-1 and TRBJ2-5, with 9 bases identical to TRBD1. With 3 bases clipped from V and 1 base from J, the junction kept 12 bases outside the gene matches. Germline V lookup: CDR1 SQVTM, CDR2 ANQGSEA. The CDR3 totals 17 residues. The CDR3 loop reads CSVDGDRARKLQETQYF. In nucleotides, the CDR3 is TGCAGCGTTGATGGGGACAGGGCCCGAAAACTCCAAGAGACCCAGTACTTC.

V gene TRBV5-1 combines with J gene TRBJ2-3, with 8 positions matching TRBD2. Germline loops: CDR1 SGHRS, CDR2 YFSETQ. The CDR3 totals 15 residues. V was clipped by 2 bases and J by 4 bases; unmatched bases: 6. CDR3 loop: CASSLPSGSADTQYF. CDR3 bases: TGCGCCAGCAGCTTACCTAGCGGGTCCGCAGATACGCAGTATTTT.

The chain joins TRBV30 to TRBJ2-3; D unclear. With 3 bases removed from V and 6 bases from J, the gap between germline ends came to 10 bases. Germline CDR1 and CDR2: GTSNPN and SVGIG (reference sequence). The CDR3 is made up of 12 amino acids. CDR3 DNA: TGTGCCTGGAGCCTAGTGGCGGATACGCAGTATTTT. Its protein product is CAWSLVADTQYF. Supplemented by reference TRBV30 and TRBJ2-3, the full variable domain reads SQTIHQWPATLVQPVGSPLSLECTVEGTSNPNLYWYRQAAGRGLQLLFYSVGIGQISSEVPQNLSASRPQDRQFILSSKKLLLSDSGFYLCAWSLVADTQYFGPGTRLTVL.